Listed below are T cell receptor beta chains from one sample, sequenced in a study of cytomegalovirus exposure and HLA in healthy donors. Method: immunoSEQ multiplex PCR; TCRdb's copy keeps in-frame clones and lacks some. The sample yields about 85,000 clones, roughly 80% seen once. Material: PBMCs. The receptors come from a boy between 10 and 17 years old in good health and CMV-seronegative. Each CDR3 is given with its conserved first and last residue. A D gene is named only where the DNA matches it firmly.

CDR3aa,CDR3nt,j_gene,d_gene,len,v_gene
CASSFLGGGTDTQYF,TGTGCCAGCAGCTTTCTGGGAGGGGGCACAGATACGCAGTATTTT,TRBJ2-3,TRBD2,15,TRBV7-9
CASSPRTTYNEQFF,TGTGCCAGCTCACCGAGGACTACCTACAATGAGCAGTTCTTC,TRBJ2-1,-,14,TRBV18
CASSRAGTGGEAFF,TGTGCCAGCTCGAGAGCAGGGACAGGGGGTGAGGCTTTCTTT,TRBJ1-1,TRBD1,14,TRBV18
CAWSATRGNTIYF,TGTGCCTGGAGTGCAACCAGGGGTAACACCATATATTTT,TRBJ1-3,-,13,TRBV30
CASSLQGLTYEQYF,TGTGCCAGCAGTTTGCAGGGGCTTACCTACGAGCAGTACTTC,TRBJ2-7,-,14,TRBV28
CASSQGLSTDTQYF,TGTGCCAGCAGTCAGGGACTGAGCACAGATACGCAGTATTTT,TRBJ2-3,-,14,TRBV27
CASSEAEGGQETQYF,TGTGCCAGCAGTGAAGCAGAGGGCGGTCAAGAGACCCAGTACTTC,TRBJ2-5,-,15,TRBV6-1